This entry concerns a single T cell receptor (beta chain). This record comes from a study of blood T cells in healthy people across ages. The use of a sample-barcoded 5' primer and a J-beta primer mix characterized a second PCR of roughly 6 to 11 cycles. TCRdb analysed the 5' RACE reads with MiXCR anew, one entry per CDR3 protein. The repertoire holds 600,000 to 800,000 distinct CDR3 sequences, approximately 21% seen once, with roughly 3.6% in the top ten. Germline V gene data show CDR1 as DFQATT and CDR2 as SNEGSKA (reference sequence). The ends lost 1 base at V and 2 bases at J; junction bases unmatched: 7. CDR3 length equals 16 residues.

V usage is TRBV20-1 and J usage is TRBJ1-5, with 8 bases identical to TRBD1. The material sequenced was blood. This receptor was identified in a man in his 70s in good health. In nucleotides, the CDR3 is TGCAGTGCTAGAGCCCCGGGACAGGACCGCAATCAGCCCCAGCATTTT. Protein sequence: CSARAPGQDRNQPQHF.